The 28 T cell receptor beta chains presented below share a single source sample, sequenced in a study of cytomegalovirus exposure and HLA in healthy donors. The PCR contained 60 Vbeta and 13 Jbeta primers. Using immunoSEQ multiplex PCR, the repertoire was profiled, and TCRdb retains in-frame clones only, with some absent. This sample carries some 120,000 clones, about 74% of them seen once, and the ten largest clones take around 5.5%. Specimen: PBMCs. Receptor source: a woman in her forties or fifties in good health and CMV-seropositive.

This clone was observed a few times. The chain joins TRBV7-8 to TRBJ1-5; D not resolved. CDR1 and CDR2 (germline): SGHVS, FQNEAQ. Trimming removed 1 base at V and 1 base at J, with 8 bases between. There are 15 residues in the CDR3. The CDR3, as DNA: TGTGCCAGCAGCTTAGATCCGCTAAGCAATCAGCCCCAGCATTTT. Protein: CASSLDPLSNQPQHF.

The rearrangement uses TRBV5-1 and TRBJ2-3; TRBD1 is a possible D gene (5 bases). Germline V gene sequence: CDR1 SGHRS, CDR2 YFSETQ. V was cut by 4 bases and J by 0 bases, with 9 bases left in between. The CDR3 spans 14 residues. The CDR3: CASSGRASTDTQYF. DNA of the CDR3: TGCGCCAGCAGCGGCAGGGCTAGCACAGATACGCAGTATTTT.

The chain carries TRBV7-2 and TRBJ2-1; the match to TRBD2 covers 11 bases. The V and J ends lost 1 base and 6 bases, in that order; junction bases with no gene match: 5. The CDR3 spans 16 residues. The germline gives CDR1 SGHTA, CDR2 FQGNSA. CDR3 loop: CASSLGLTSGVNEQFF. CDR3 nucleotide sequence: TGTGCCAGCAGCTTAGGATTGACTAGCGGGGTCAATGAGCAGTTCTTC.

V usage is TRBV7-2 and J usage is TRBJ2-5; 9 bases agree with TRBD1. Germline CDR1 reads SGHTA; CDR2 reads FQGNSA. This CDR3 has 15 residues. The trim removed 5 bases at V and 4 bases at J, leaving 8 bases unmatched. This CDR3 is CASSPRTGEGETQYF. CDR3 coding DNA: TGTGCCAGCAGCCCGCGGACAGGGGAGGGAGAGACCCAGTACTTC.

The chain employs TRBV10-3 and TRBJ2-7; TRBD2 aligns across 8 bases. J lost 4 bases, V lost 2 bases, and 4 bases had no gene match. CDR1 is ENHRY, CDR2 SYGVKD, per germline. The CDR3 contains 14 residues. CDR3 sequence (DNA): TGTGCCATCAGTGAGCCGGGGGGGCTGTACGAGCAGTACTTC. It codes for CAISEPGGLYEQYF.

The rearrangement uses TRBV10-2 and TRBJ2-6; D call uncertain. The germline gives CDR1 WSHSY, CDR2 SAAADI. This CDR3 contains 14 residues. V lost 2 bases and J lost 4, with 6 bases in between. In nucleotides, the CDR3 is TGCGCCAGCAGTGAGGGCTCGGGGGCCAACGTCCTGACTTTC. Translating gives CASSEGSGANVLTF.

V gene TRBV19 combines with J gene TRBJ1-5; the D gene is possibly TRBD1 (6 bases). Germline assignment: CDR1 LNHDA and CDR2 SQIVND (reference sequence). V lost 7 bases, J lost 6 bases, and 13 bases lay in between. The CDR3 runs to 13 residues. The CDR3, as DNA: TGTGCCAGTACCCGAGGGGGAGTTCAGCCCCAGCATTTT. It translates to CASTRGGVQPQHF.

The chain links TRBV12-5 to TRBJ1-5; D uncertain. Germline lookup yields CDR1 LGHNT and CDR2 FRNRAP. Between the trimmed V and J ends, which lost 3 bases and 3 bases, there was a span of 6 bases. This CDR3 region has 13 residues. CDR3 nucleotides: TGTGCTAGTGGTTTAACAGACAATCAGCCCCAGCATTTT. It translates to CASGLTDNQPQHF. Together with reference TRBV12-5 and TRBJ1-5, the CDR3 gives the full variable domain: DARVTQTPRHKVTEMGQEVTMRCQPILGHNTVFWYRQTMMQGLELLAYFRNRAPLDDSGMPKDRFSAEMPDATLATLKIQPSEPRDSAVYFCASGLTDNQPQHFGDGTRLSIL.

This clone has a single count. The chain combines TRBV4-3 with TRBJ2-5; D is perhaps TRBD2 (5 bases). Looked up from germline, CDR1 is LGHNA and CDR2 is YSLEER. The germline V and J ends were trimmed by 0 bases and 5 bases, with 10 bases remaining between them. The CDR3 runs to 14 residues. For the CDR3, the DNA is TGCGCCAGCAGCCAAGATATGAGGGCTGAGACCCAGTACTTC. The encoded protein is CASSQDMRAETQYF.

The chain joins TRBV7-8 to TRBJ2-2; 9 bases fit TRBD2. This CDR3 is 18 amino acids long. Germline V gene lookup returns CDR1 SGHVS and CDR2 FQNEAQ. With V trimmed by 1 base and J by 0 bases, 6 bases remained unmatched. CDR3 loop: CASSLVLLAGANTGELFF. CDR3 nucleotide sequence: TGTGCCAGCAGCTTAGTTTTACTAGCGGGTGCGAACACCGGGGAGCTGTTTTTT.

This clone occurred a few times. The chain uses TRBV6-5 and TRBJ1-2; D gene uncertain. Trimming took 0 bases from V and 5 from J, leaving 16 bases between them. The CDR3 runs 16 residues. The V gene's germline CDR1 is MNHEY and CDR2 SVGAGI. CDR3 amino acids: CASSYSPKPAVYGYTF. The CDR3 DNA is TGTGCCAGCAGTTACTCCCCTAAGCCCGCTGTGTATGGCTACACCTTC.

This chain uses TRBV4-3 with TRBJ1-4, with 7 bases identical to TRBD1. Trimming removed 0 bases from V and 5 bases from J; junction bases left unmatched: 3. CDR3 length equals 15 residues. Germline V CDR1 and CDR2: LGHNA, YSLEER. The CDR3 sequence is CASSQEGRGNEKLFF. For the CDR3, the DNA is TGCGCCAGCAGCCAAGAGGGCAGGGGGAATGAAAAACTGTTTTTT.

In DNA, the CDR3 is TGTGCCAGCAGCCAGCGACCCGATTTTTGGGAGGGCGGCTACACCTTC. Its translation is CASSQRPDFWEGGYTF. The rearrangement uses TRBV5-4 and TRBJ1-2; no definite D call. CDR1 is SGHNT and CDR2 is YYREEE in the germline V gene (reference sequence). V lost 4 bases to trimming and J lost 8 bases, with 24 bases between them. The CDR3 runs 16 residues.

This clone was observed a handful of times. The genes are TRBV15 and TRBJ1-1, with D possibly TRBD1 on 5 matching bases. This CDR3 spans 15 amino acids. Germline assignment: CDR1 LNHNV and CDR2 YYDKDF (reference sequence). V dropped 1 base and J dropped 4 bases, with 13 bases sitting between them. CDR3 amino acids: CATSRGGGVGTEAFF. As DNA, the CDR3 is TGTGCCACCAGCAGAGGGGGCGGGGTGGGCACTGAAGCTTTCTTT.

This rearrangement joins TRBV6-6 to TRBJ2-3, with a possible D match to TRBD2 (6 bases). The CDR3 has 13 amino acids. V shed 6 bases and J shed 5 bases, with 12 bases lying between them. Per the germline V gene, CDR1 is MNHNY and CDR2 is SVGAGI (reference sequence). The DNA of the CDR3 is TGTGCCAGCAGCTCCTCCGGGGGAGATACGCAGTATTTT. Protein product: CASSSSGGDTQYF.

The sample holds a few counts of this clone. This chain links TRBV19 with TRBJ1-5; TRBD1 aligns across 10 bases. CDR1 and CDR2 (germline): LNHDA, SQIVND (reference sequence). The J segment lost 4 bases and the V segment lost 6 bases, leaving 6 bases of the junction unmatched. The CDR3 extends over 15 amino acids. CDR3 coding DNA: TGTGCCAGTAGCCAGACAGGGGGCCTAAATCAGCCCCAGCATTTT. It is translated as CASSQTGGLNQPQHF. Looking up the rest from reference TRBV19 and TRBJ1-5 gives the full variable domain: DGGITQSPKYLFRKEGQNVTLSCEQNLNHDAMYWYRQDPGQGLRLIYYSQIVNDFQKGDIAEGYSVSREKKESFPLTVTSAQKNPTAFYLCASSQTGGLNQPQHFGDGTRLSIL.

This rearrangement joins TRBV2 to TRBJ1-4; D might be TRBD1 (5 bases). This CDR3 is 13 amino acids long. V was pared by 7 bases and J by 6 bases, with 12 bases between. In germline, CDR1 is SNHLY, CDR2 FYNNEI. CDR3 sequence: CASTQARYEKLFF. The CDR3 DNA reads as TGTGCCAGCACACAGGCTCGGTATGAAAAACTGTTTTTT.

The chain is built from TRBV5-4 and TRBJ1-2; the match to TRBD1 covers 7 bases. CDR1 and CDR2 from the germline V gene are SGHNT and YYREEE (reference sequence). The CDR3 covers 14 residues. V was pared by 2 bases and J by 2 bases, with 3 bases of the junction left unmatched. DNA for the CDR3: TGTGCCAGCAGCTTACGGACAGGAAACTATGGCTACACCTTC. It translates to CASSLRTGNYGYTF.

The genes are TRBV9 and TRBJ2-4; 8 nucleotides align to TRBD1. Trimming removed 1 base from V and 4 bases from J; junction bases left unmatched: 4. The CDR3 has 15 residues. In germline, CDR1 is SGDLS, CDR2 YYNGEE. Here the CDR3 reads CASSVTGQGKNIQYF. The CDR3, as DNA: TGTGCCAGCAGCGTAACCGGACAGGGAAAAAACATTCAGTACTTC.

The chain is built from TRBV4-1 and TRBJ1-2, with TRBD1 as a possible D gene (5 bases). CDR1 MGHRA and CDR2 YSYEKL come from the germline V gene. The ends were cut back, 4 bases at V and 3 bases at J, with 15 bases in the middle. The CDR3 is 15 amino acids. The CDR3 DNA reads as TGCGCCAGCAGCCGGACACTTTCTTCTGACTATGGCTACACCTTC. It codes for CASSRTLSSDYGYTF.

This chain joins TRBV5-6 and TRBJ1-5; TRBD1 matches at 7 bases. V lost 4 bases, J lost 1 base, and 8 bases stayed unmatched. CDR1 and CDR2 (germline): SGHDT, YYEEEE. This CDR3 comprises 16 residues. The CDR3 coding sequence is TGTGCCAGCAGCAACAGGGGAACCGGGAGCAATCAGCCCCAGCATTTT. Protein: CASSNRGTGSNQPQHF.

V usage is TRBV6-5 and J usage is TRBJ2-2, with unresolved D. This CDR3 region has 16 residues. V was trimmed by 4 bases and J by 1 base, leaving 13 bases between them. The V gene's germline CDR1 is MNHEY and CDR2 SVGAGI. The CDR3 DNA sequence: TGTGCCAGCAGTTCGGCAGGCCCCAAGAACACCGGGGAGCTGTTTTTT. Its protein is CASSSAGPKNTGELFF.

The DNA of the CDR3 is TGTGCCAGCAGCCAGATGGGGGCAGGCCCATACGAGCAGTACTTC. This translates into CASSQMGAGPYEQYF. J is TRBJ2-7 and V is TRBV7-9, with D possibly matching TRBD1 (6 bases). CDR1 SEHNR and CDR2 FQNEAQ come from the germline V gene (reference sequence). This CDR3 has 15 amino acids. The ends were cut back, 5 bases at V and 4 bases at J, with 18 bases in the middle.

A few counts support this clone. The chain carries TRBV7-8 and TRBJ2-5, with a possible D match to TRBD1 (5 bases). V was trimmed by 5 bases and J by 5 bases, leaving 12 bases between them. The CDR3 covers 13 residues. The germline gives CDR1 SGHVS, CDR2 FQNEAQ. CDR3: CASSPTSGETQYF. Here the CDR3 DNA reads TGTGCCAGCAGCCCAACCTCAGGGGAGACCCAGTACTTC.

This sequence joins TRBV7-9 and TRBJ2-1, with 16 bases fitting TRBD2. The CDR3 extends over 17 amino acids. Trimming removed 0 bases from V and 10 bases from J; junction bases left unmatched: 6. Germline values: CDR1 SEHNR, CDR2 FQNEAQ (reference sequence). This chain's CDR3 is CASSLAKGLAGGREQFF. CDR3 in DNA: TGTGCCAGCAGCTTAGCGAAGGGACTAGCGGGGGGGCGGGAGCAGTTCTTC.

This clone was picked up a small number of times. The V and J genes are TRBV27 and TRBJ1-5; no clear D gene. V was cut by 8 bases and J by 5 bases, with 22 bases left in between. The CDR3 covers 16 residues. In germline, CDR1 is MNHEY, CDR2 SMNVEV (reference sequence). CDR3 bases: TGTGCCAGCGCCTTTCTCGAAGCAGGAGGGCATCAGCCCCAGCATTTT. Its translation: CASAFLEAGGHQPQHF.

This clone was counted only a few times. The V and J genes are TRBV30 and TRBJ1-1, with D possibly matching TRBD1 (6 bases). The CDR3 totals 14 residues. V lost 2 bases and J lost 6, with 16 bases in between. The germline CDR1 and CDR2 sequences are GTSNPN and SVGIG (reference sequence). The DNA for the CDR3 is TGTGCCTGGAGTCGCCCAGGGGTCTACCCTGAAGCTTTCTTT. It translates to CAWSRPGVYPEAFF.

This clone showed up many times. The CDR3 is CASSKALAPDTSYEQYF. The CDR3 DNA sequence: TGTGCCAGCAGCAAAGCGCTGGCTCCCGATACCTCCTACGAGCAGTACTTC. The chain is built from TRBV21-1 and TRBJ2-7; whether TRBD1, the table's D call, matches the DNA was not checked. TRBV21-1 is tagged as a pseudogene. The CDR3 is 17 amino acids.